The sequence of this T cell receptor beta chain was determined in a study of CD4 T cells in relation to SARS-CoV-2 and coronaviruses. Study information: After about nine days of antigen culture, PBMC TCR beta CDR3s were sequenced. Crossreactive spike epitopes shared across donors were mapped to their HLA restriction.

The CDR3 runs to 17 residues. V was clipped by 2 bases and J by 3 bases, with 17 bases between them. Germline V gene sequence: CDR1 LNHDA, CDR2 SQIVND (reference sequence). Broader study findings: Around 60% of donors had memory CD4+ clonotypes crossrecognizing SARS-CoV-2 and common cold coronavirus spike.

Notes on this clone: No antigen is known for it.

The unexposed donors gave CD4+ T cells in about 2011-2019, prior to COVID-19. The cells were cultured for less than twelve days before CD4+ T cells were isolated. Unexposed-donor CD4+ T cells were probed with SARS-CoV-2 S/N and four cold-coronavirus spikes, cells permitting. TCRdb keeps only in-frame clones here, not all; method: immunoSEQ multiplex PCR. This sample has 30,000 or so clones; roughly 78% occur once, and the top ten carry 9% to 15%. The sequence derives from a human donor in good health. The V call is TRBV19, the J call TRBJ1-3; D is perhaps TRBD1 (5 bases). The sequencing sample was made of CD4+ T cells from PBMCs, cultured in vitro. CDR3 coding DNA: TGTGCCAGTAGTATAACCCTGGGGGGGTTATATGGAAACACCATATATTTT. It translates to CASSITLGGLYGNTIYF.